Sequencing of this T cell receptor beta chain was carried out in a study of CXCR3-negative and CXCR3-positive naive CD8 T cells. Across the whole study: Per-library TRB read counts averaged about 1.5 +/- 0.3 million, adding up to 120 million to 150 million in total.

Findings of the study overall: CXCR3-negative naive cells had less hydrophobic TRB CDR3s than did CXCR3-positive naive cells. The authors found comparable surface CD5 between naive subsets and inferred TCR strength from TRB CDR3 properties. Diversity ran similarly high across both naive subsets but far lower in memory CD8+ cells.

Germline V gives CDR1 SGHDN, CDR2 FVKESK. This CDR3 region has 16 residues. Concerning this clonotype: Its specificity is not known.

Libraries of TRB cDNA were made by 5' RACE and carried UMIs. TCRdb derives one entry per CDR3 protein from the 5' RACE reads, leaving out DNA. This table lists some 110,000 distinct CDR3 sequences. The material sequenced was naive CXCR3+ CD8+ T cells from blood. As to subset: CD45RO-CCR7+CD27+CD95- naive CD8+ T cells expressing CXCR3 (TNR3+). The genes are TRBV14 and TRBJ2-2; TCRdb's D call of TRBD1 is untestable without DNA. The sequence came from a human donor in good health. Some clones in this sample may be carry-over from other donors' samples. The CDR3 loop reads CASSQFDRANTGELFF.